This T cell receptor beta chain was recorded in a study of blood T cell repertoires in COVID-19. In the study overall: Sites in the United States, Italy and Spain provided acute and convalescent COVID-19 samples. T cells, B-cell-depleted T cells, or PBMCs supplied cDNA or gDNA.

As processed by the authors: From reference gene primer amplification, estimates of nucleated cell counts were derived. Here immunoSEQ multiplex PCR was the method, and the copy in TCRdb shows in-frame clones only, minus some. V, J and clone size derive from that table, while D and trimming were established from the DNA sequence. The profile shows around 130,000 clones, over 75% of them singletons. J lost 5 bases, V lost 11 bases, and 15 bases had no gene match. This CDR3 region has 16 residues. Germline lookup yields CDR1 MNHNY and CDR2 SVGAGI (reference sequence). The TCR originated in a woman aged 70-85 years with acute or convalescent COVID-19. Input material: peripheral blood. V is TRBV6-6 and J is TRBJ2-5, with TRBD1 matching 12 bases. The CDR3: CASNGGTGGIRETQYF. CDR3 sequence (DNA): TGTGCCTCAAACGGGGGGACAGGGGGCATTCGGGAGACCCAGTACTTC.